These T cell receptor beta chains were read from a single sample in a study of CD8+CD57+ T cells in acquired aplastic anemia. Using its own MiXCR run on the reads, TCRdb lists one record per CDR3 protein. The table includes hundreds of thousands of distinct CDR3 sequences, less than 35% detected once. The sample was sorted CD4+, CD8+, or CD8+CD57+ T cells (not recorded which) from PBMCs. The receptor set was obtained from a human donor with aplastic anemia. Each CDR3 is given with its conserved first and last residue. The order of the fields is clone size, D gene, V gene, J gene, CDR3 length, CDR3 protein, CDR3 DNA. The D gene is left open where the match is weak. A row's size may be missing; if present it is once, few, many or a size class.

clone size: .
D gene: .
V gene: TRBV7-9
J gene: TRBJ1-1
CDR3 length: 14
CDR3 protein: CASSTPDSGTEAFF
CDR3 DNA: TGTGCCAGCAGCACCCCTGACAGTGGCACTGAAGCTTTCTTT

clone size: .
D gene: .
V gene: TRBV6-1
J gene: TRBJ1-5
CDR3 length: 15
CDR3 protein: CASSSGLILNQPQHF
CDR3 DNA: TGTGCCAGCAGTAGCGGACTGATTCTCAATCAGCCCCAGCATTTT

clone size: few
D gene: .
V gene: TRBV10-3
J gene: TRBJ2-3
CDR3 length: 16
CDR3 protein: CAISGPAGAARDTQYF
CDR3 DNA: TGTGCCATCAGTGGGCCCGCGGGGGCGGCCAGAGATACGCAGTATTTT

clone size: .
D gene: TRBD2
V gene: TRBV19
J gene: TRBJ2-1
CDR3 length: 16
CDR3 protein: CASSPKVSGRDNEQFF
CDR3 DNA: TGTGCCAGTAGTCCGAAGGTCAGCGGGAGAGACAATGAGCAGTTCTTC

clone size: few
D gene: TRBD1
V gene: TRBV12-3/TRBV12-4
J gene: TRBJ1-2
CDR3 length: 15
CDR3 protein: CASSLTRGLLHGYTF
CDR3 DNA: TGTGCCAGCAGTTTAACCAGGGGGCTTTTGCATGGCTACACCTTC

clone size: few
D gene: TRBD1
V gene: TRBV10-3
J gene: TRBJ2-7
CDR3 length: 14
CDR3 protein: CASSQRDSSYEQYF
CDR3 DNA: TGTGCCAGCAGTCAACGGGACAGCTCCTACGAGCAGTACTTC

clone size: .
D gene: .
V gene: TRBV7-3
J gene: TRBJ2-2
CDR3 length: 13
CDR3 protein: CASSLAVVGELFF
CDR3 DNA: TGTGCCAGCAGCTTAGCGGTTGTCGGGGAGCTGTTTTTT

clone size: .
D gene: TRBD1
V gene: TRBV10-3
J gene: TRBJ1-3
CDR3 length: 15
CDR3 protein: CAISVDRNSGNTIYF
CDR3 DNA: TGTGCCATCAGTGTGGACAGGAACTCTGGAAACACCATATATTTT

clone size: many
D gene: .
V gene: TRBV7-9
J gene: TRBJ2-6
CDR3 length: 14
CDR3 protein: CASSLVTGANVLTF
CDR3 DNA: TGTGCCAGCAGCTTAGTTACAGGGGCCAACGTCCTGACTTTC

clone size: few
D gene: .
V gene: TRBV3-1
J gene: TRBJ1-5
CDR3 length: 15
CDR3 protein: CASSQDLGGKQPQHF
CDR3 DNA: TGTGCCAGCAGCCAAGATTTGGGGGGCAAACAGCCCCAGCATTTT

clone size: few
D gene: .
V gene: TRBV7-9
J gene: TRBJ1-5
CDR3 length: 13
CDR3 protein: CASRARGTQPQHF
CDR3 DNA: TGTGCCAGCAGAGCCCGGGGTACTCAGCCCCAGCATTTT

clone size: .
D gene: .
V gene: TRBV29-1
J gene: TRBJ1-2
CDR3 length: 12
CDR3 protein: CSVVPAPYGYTF
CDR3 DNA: TGCAGCGTCGTCCCAGCCCCATATGGCTACACCTTC

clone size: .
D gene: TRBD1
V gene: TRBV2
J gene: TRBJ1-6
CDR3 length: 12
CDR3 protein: CASRAQGPPLHF
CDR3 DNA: TGTGCCAGCAGGGCACAGGGGCCACCCCTCCACTTT

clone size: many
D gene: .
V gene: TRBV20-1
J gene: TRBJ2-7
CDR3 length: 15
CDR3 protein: CSARGLGREVNEQYF
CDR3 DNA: TGCAGTGCTAGAGGTCTCGGCAGGGAAGTAAACGAGCAGTACTTC

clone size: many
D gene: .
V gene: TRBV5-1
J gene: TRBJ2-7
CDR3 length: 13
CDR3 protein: CASSALTGTEQYF
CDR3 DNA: TGCGCCAGCAGCGCCTTAACAGGGACCGAGCAGTACTTC

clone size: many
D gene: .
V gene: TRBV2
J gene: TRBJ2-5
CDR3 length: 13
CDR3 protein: CASSTGTAETQYF
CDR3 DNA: TGTGCCAGCAGTACCGGGACCGCGGAGACCCAGTACTTC

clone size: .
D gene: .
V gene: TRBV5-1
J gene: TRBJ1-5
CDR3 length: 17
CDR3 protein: CASSLFGAGSGNQPQHF
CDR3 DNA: TGCGCCAGCAGCTTGTTTGGGGCAGGGTCGGGCAATCAGCCCCAGCATTTT

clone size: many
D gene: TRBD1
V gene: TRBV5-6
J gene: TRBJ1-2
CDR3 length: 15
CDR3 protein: CASSQGAMGNYGYTF
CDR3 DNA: TGTGCCAGCAGCCAGGGGGCGATGGGAAACTATGGCTACACCTTC

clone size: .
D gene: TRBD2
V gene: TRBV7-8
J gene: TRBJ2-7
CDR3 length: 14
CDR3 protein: CTSSRTSGTYEQYF
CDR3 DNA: TGTACCAGCAGCCGGACTAGCGGCACCTACGAGCAGTACTTC

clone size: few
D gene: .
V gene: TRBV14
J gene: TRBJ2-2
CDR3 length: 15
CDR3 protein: CASSQDSQNTGELFF
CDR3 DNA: TGTGCCAGCAGCCAAGACTCGCAGAACACCGGGGAGCTGTTTTTT

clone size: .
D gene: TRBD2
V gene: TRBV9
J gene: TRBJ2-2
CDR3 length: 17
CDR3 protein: CASSVLGRETSTGELFF
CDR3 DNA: TGTGCCAGCAGCGTATTAGGGAGGGAGACCAGCACCGGGGAGCTGTTTTTT

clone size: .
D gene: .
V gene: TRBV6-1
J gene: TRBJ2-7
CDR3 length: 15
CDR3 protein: CASSIDTTLSHEQYF
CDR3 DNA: TGTGCCAGCAGTATAGACACTACACTATCCCACGAGCAGTACTTC

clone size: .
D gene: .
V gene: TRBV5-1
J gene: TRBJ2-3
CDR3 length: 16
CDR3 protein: CASSLGGRESGDTQYF
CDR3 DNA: TGCGCCAGCAGCTTGGGGGGGCGGGAGAGCGGAGATACGCAGTATTTT

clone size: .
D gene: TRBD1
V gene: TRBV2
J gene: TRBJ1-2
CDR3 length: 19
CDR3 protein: CASSEGPGQNQPQHYGYTF
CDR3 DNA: TGTGCCAGCAGTGAAGGGCCGGGACAGAATCAGCCCCAGCATTATGGCTACACCTTC

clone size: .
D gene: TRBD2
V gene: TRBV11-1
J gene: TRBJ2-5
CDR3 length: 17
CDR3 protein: CASSTGDYSAPEETQYF
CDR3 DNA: TGTGCCAGCAGCACCGGGGACTATAGCGCCCCGGAAGAGACCCAGTACTTC

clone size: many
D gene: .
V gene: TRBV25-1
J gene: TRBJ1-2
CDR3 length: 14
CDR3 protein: CASSWDTGIYGYTF
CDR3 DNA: TGTGCCAGCAGCTGGGACACAGGAATCTATGGCTACACCTTC

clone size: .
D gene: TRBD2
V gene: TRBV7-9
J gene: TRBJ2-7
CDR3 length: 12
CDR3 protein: CASRVSGDEQYF
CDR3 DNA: TGTGCCAGCAGGGTGAGCGGGGACGAGCAGTACTTC

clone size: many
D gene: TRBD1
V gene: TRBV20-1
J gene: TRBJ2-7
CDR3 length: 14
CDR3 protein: CSASSRDSLYEQYF
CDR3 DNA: TGCAGTGCTAGCTCCCGGGACAGCCTCTACGAGCAGTACTTC

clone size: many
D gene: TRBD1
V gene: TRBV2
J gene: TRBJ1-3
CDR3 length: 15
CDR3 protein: CASRVDRASGNTIYF
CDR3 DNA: TGTGCCAGCAGGGTGGACAGGGCCAGCGGAAACACCATATATTTT

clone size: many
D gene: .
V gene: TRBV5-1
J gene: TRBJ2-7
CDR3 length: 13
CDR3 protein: CASRMSGSYEQYF
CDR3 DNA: TGCGCCAGCAGGATGAGCGGTTCCTACGAGCAGTACTTC

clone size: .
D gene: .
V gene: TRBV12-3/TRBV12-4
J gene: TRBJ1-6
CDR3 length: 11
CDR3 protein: CASSSTSRLHF
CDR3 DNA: TGTGCCAGCAGTTCCACTTCCCGCCTCCACTTT

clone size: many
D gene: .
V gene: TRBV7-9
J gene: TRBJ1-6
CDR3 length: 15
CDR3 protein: CASSFGSRNNSPLHF
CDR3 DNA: TGTGCCAGCAGCTTTGGGAGCCGAAATAATTCACCCCTCCACTTT

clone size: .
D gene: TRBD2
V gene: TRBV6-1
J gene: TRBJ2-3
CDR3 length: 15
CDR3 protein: CASRRTSGSGGTQYF
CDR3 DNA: TGTGCCAGCAGAAGGACTAGCGGGAGTGGAGGTACGCAGTATTTT

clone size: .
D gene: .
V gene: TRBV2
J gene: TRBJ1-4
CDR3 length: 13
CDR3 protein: CASNKGFGEKLFF
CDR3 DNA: TGTGCCAGCAACAAAGGGTTCGGGGAAAAACTGTTTTTT

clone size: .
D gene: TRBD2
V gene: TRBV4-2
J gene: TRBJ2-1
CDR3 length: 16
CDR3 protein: CASTPLGGGPGNEQFF
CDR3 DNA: TGTGCCAGCACCCCGTTGGGGGGGGGTCCAGGAAATGAGCAGTTCTTC

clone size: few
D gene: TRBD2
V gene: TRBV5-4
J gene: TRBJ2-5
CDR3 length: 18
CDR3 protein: CASSLDPWGSGGYETQYF
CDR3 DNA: TGTGCCAGCAGCTTGGATCCCTGGGGTAGCGGGGGCTATGAGACCCAGTACTTC

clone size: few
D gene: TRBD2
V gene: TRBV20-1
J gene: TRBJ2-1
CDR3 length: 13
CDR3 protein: CSGAGGPDNEQFF
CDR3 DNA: TGCAGTGGGGCGGGAGGGCCGGACAATGAGCAGTTCTTC

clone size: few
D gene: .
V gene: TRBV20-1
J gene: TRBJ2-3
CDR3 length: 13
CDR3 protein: CSARVVRTDTQYF
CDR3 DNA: TGCAGTGCTAGGGTGGTTCGCACAGATACGCAGTATTTT

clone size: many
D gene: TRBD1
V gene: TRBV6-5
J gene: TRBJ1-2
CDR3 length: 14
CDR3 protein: CASSRSGQYDGYTF
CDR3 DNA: TGTGCCAGCAGTCGCTCGGGACAGTACGATGGCTACACCTTC

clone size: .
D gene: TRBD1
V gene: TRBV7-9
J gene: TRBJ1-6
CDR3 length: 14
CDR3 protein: CASSLTGDNSPLHF
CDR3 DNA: TGTGCCAGCAGCTTAACAGGGGATAATTCACCCCTCCACTTT

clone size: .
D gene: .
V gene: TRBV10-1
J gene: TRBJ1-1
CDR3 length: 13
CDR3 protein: CASSEIGAREAFF
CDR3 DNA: TGCGCCAGCAGTGAGATTGGGGCAAGGGAAGCTTTCTTT

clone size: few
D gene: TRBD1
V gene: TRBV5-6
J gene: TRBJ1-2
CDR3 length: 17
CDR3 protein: CASSWGPRQGINYGYTF
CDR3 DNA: TGTGCCAGCAGCTGGGGACCCCGACAGGGAATTAACTATGGCTACACCTTC

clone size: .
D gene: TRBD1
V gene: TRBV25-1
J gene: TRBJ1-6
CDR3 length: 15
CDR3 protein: CASSKRTGGGSPLHF
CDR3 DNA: TGTGCCAGCAGCAAGAGGACAGGGGGCGGGTCACCCCTCCACTTT

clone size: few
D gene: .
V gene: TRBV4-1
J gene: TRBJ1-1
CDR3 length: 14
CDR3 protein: CASSQLGENTEAFF
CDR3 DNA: TGTGCCAGCAGCCAGTTGGGGGAGAACACTGAAGCTTTCTTT

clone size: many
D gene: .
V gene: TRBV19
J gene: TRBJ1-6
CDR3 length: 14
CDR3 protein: CAISRTVYDSPLHF
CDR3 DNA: TGTGCCATTTCGCGGACAGTATATGATTCACCCCTCCACTTT

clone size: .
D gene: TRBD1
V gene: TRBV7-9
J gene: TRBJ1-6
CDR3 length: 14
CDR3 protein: CASRQGAGNSPLHF
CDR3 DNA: TGTGCCAGCAGACAGGGGGCCGGTAATTCACCCCTCCACTTT

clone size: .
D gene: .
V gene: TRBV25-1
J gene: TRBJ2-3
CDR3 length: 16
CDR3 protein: CASSEPDGRRTDTQYF
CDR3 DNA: TGTGCCAGCAGTGAACCAGATGGGAGGAGGACAGATACGCAGTATTTT

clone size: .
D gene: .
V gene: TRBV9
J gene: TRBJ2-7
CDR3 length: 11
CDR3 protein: CASRPIPEQYF
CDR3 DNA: TGTGCCAGCAGACCCATTCCCGAGCAGTACTTC

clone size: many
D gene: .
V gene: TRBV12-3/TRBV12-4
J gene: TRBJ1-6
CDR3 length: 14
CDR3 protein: CASSRAAYNSPLHF
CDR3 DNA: TGTGCCAGCAGCAGGGCAGCATACAATTCACCCCTCCACTTT

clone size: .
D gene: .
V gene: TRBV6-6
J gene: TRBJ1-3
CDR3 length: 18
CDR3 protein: CASSYKPGEGVAGNTIYF
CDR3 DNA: TGTGCCAGCAGTTACAAACCGGGGGAAGGGGTTGCTGGAAACACCATATATTTT

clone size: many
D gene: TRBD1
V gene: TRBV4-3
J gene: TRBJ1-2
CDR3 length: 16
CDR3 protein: CASSQPSTGDRYGYTF
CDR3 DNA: TGCGCCAGCAGCCAACCTTCGACAGGGGATCGTTATGGCTACACCTTC

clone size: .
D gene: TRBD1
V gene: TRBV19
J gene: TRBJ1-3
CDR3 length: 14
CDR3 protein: CASTQGGTGNTIYF
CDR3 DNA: TGTGCCAGTACCCAGGGGGGTACTGGAAACACCATATATTTT

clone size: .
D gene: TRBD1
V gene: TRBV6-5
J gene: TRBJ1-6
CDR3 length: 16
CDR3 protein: CASSFTGTGNNSPLHF
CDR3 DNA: TGTGCCAGCAGTTTCACCGGGACAGGGAATAATTCACCCCTCCACTTT

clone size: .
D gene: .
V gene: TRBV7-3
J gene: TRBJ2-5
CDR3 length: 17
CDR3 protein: CASSTNINSGPQETQYF
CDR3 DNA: TGTGCCAGCAGCACAAACATAAATTCAGGGCCCCAAGAGACCCAGTACTTC

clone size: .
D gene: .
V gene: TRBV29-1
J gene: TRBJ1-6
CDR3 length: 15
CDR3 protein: CSVANQGVYNSPLHF
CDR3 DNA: TGCAGCGTAGCAAATCAGGGAGTATATAATTCACCCCTCCACTTT